Listed below are T cell receptor beta chains from one sample, sequenced in a study of shared clonotypes between healthy human individuals. Libraries were prepared by immunoSEQ multiplex PCR; TCRdb keeps only in-frame clonotypes and omits some of them. Among roughly 700,000 clones listed, about 92% were seen once. Sequenced input: memory CD8+ T cells from PBMCs. The origin of the receptors is a man aged 18 to 35 in good health. Some clones in this sample may be carry-over from other donors' samples. CDR3s leave out the opening cysteine and the closing phenylalanine or tryptophan. Fields, in order: V gene, J gene, CDR3 protein.

>TRBV14|TRBJ1-2
ASSQRLNYGYT
>TRBV15|TRBJ2-7
ATSGGLTTYEQY
>TRBV23-1|TRBJ2-5
ASRFGSTTY
>TRBV5-6|TRBJ1-2
ASSPYGEFGYT
>TRBV7-6|TRBJ2-1
ASSFRGRGYNEQF
>TRBV2|TRBJ1-2
ASSERLRAEQYGYT
>TRBV5-1|TRBJ1-2
ASSFEGRLDPYGYT
>TRBV5-5|TRBJ2-7
ASSPTGVGEQY
>TRBV7-8|TRBJ1-2
ASSLGPSVGYT
>TRBV7-3|TRBJ2-5
ASSLSPDLEQY